These 2 T cell receptor beta chains were all obtained from the same sample, sequenced in a study of CD8+ T cells in alopecia areata. This sample's treatment: oral pan-JAK inhibitor, 5-10 mg twice daily. RNA was extracted and reverse transcribed into cDNA as the sequencing template. Sequencing was performed with immunoSEQ multiplex PCR; in TCRdb, only in-frame clones are kept and a portion is missing. Of about 190,000 clones listed, less than 65% are singletons. The source material was CD4+ T cells sorted from blood, sampled at week 24, from a patient treated with tofacitinib. The receptors derive from a human donor with alopecia areata.

Comment on this clone: Different DNA sequences within this sample yield the same CDR3. The chain employs TRBV29-1 and TRBJ1-2; no firm D call. CDR1 SQVTM and CDR2 ANQGSEA come from the germline V gene. Deletions cut 3 bases from V and 2 bases from J, with 4 bases between. The CDR3 is 11 residues long. CDR3 region: CSVDRNYGYTF. CDR3 in DNA: TGCAGCGTTGATAGGAACTATGGCTACACCTTC.

The V and J genes are TRBV5-6 and TRBJ1-2; a weak D match, TRBD1 (6 bases). The CDR3 covers 17 residues. Germline V gene data show CDR1 as SGHDT and CDR2 as YYEEEE. Trimming took 3 bases from V and 0 from J, leaving 18 bases between them. The CDR3 here is CASSSSPRQAANYGYTF. In DNA form, the CDR3 reads TGTGCCAGCAGCTCCAGCCCCAGACAGGCTGCTAACTATGGCTACACCTTC. Filled out from reference TRBV5-6 and TRBJ1-2, the complete variable domain reads DAGVTQSPTHLIKTRGQQVTLRCSPKSGHDTVSWYQQALGQGPQFIFQYYEEEERQRGNFPDRFSGHQFPNYSSELNVNALLLGDSALYLCASSSSPRQAANYGYTFGSGTRLTVV.